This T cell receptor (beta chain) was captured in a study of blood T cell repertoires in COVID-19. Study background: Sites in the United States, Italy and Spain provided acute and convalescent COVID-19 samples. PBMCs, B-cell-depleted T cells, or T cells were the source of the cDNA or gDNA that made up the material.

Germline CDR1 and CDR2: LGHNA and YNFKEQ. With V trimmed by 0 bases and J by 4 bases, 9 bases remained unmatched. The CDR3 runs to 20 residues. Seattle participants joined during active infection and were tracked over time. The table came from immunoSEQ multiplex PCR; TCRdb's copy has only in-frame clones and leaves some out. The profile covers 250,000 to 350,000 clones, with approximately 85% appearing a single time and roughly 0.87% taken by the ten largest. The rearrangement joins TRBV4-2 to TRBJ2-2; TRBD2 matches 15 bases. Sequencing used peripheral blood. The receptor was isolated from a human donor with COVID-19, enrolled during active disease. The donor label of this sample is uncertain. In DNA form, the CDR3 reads TGTGCCAGCAGCCAAGAACGGAGAGGACTAGCGGGAGGGGGCACCGGGGAGCTGTTTTTT. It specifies CASSQERRGLAGGGTGELFF.